The 11 T cell receptor beta chains below all came from one sample that was sequenced in a study of T cell responses to AZD1222 COVID-19 vaccine. This table comes from immunoSEQ multiplex PCR, and its TCRdb copy is limited to in-frame clones, with some not included. The sample has about 68,000 clones, more than 70% seen once. The sequencing used peripheral blood, collected on day 0 of AZD1222 vaccination. Receptor source: an adult in good health.

This clone appeared a single time. The chain is built from TRBV6-5 and TRBJ2-2; the match to TRBD1 covers 9 bases. The trim removed 6 bases at V and 5 bases at J, leaving 7 bases unmatched. This CDR3 comprises 15 residues. Per germline, CDR1 MNHEY and CDR2 SVGAGI. CDR3 nucleotides: TGTGCCAGCAGCACCGGGACAGGGAGAACCGGGGAGCTGTTTTTT. Translated: CASSTGTGRTGELFF.

The V and J genes are TRBV14 and TRBJ1-1, with D possibly being TRBD1 (5 bases). V lost 0 bases and J lost 10, with 12 bases in between. CDR1 is SGHDN and CDR2 is FVKESK in the germline V gene. The CDR3 loop spans 13 amino acids. The CDR3 is CASSQDPGLGAFF. The CDR3, as DNA: TGTGCCAGCAGCCAAGATCCAGGGTTAGGAGCTTTCTTT.

CDR3 coding DNA: TGTGCCACCAGCAGAGGATCGCAGGGGGGTAATGAAAAACTGTTTTTT. Amino acid sequence: CATSRGSQGGNEKLFF. The V gene is TRBV15, the J gene TRBJ1-4; 7 bases are a match to TRBD1. The V and J ends lost 1 base and 4 bases, in that order; junction bases with no gene match: 6. This CDR3 is 16 amino acids long. CDR1 and CDR2 (germline): LNHNV, YYDKDF (reference sequence).

The rearrangement joins TRBV18 to TRBJ1-6; 7 nucleotides align to TRBD1. Germline V gene sequence: CDR1 KGHSH, CDR2 LQKENI. CDR3 size: 14 residues. V was clipped by 3 bases and J by 4 bases; unmatched bases: 0. CDR3: CASSPGQYNSPLHF. CDR3 in DNA: TGTGCCAGCTCACCGGGACAGTATAATTCACCCCTCCACTTT.

The genes are TRBV27 and TRBJ2-5; 12 bases agree with TRBD2. The CDR3 runs to 15 residues. The trim removed 8 bases at V and 5 bases at J, leaving 9 bases unmatched. Germline-derived CDR1 and CDR2 are MNHEY and SMNVEV (reference sequence). For the CDR3, the DNA is TGTGCCAGCCAGACTAGCGGGAGTTGGGGGGAGACCCAGTACTTC. It codes for CASQTSGSWGETQYF.

This chain joins TRBV5-6 and TRBJ2-6; 12 bases fit TRBD1. This CDR3 spans 18 amino acids. V gave up 4 bases and J gave up 2 bases; unmatched junction bases: 7. In germline, CDR1 is SGHDT, CDR2 YYEEEE. CDR3 nucleotides: TGTGCCAGCAGCCCCCTCGGGACAGGGGGCCCTGGGGCCAACGTCCTGACTTTC. It translates to CASSPLGTGGPGANVLTF.

The gene calls are TRBV2 and TRBJ2-6; D is uncertain. CDR3 length: 13 residues. Trimming shortened V by 7 bases and J by 1 base, and 5 bases separated the two germline ends. In germline, CDR1 is SNHLY, CDR2 FYNNEI. The CDR3 protein is CASKDSGANVLTF. CDR3 DNA sequence: TGTGCCAGCAAGGATTCTGGGGCCAACGTCCTGACTTTC.

The chain recombines TRBV6-1 with TRBJ1-1; perhaps TRBD1 as D (6 bases). V was trimmed by 2 bases and J by 1 base, leaving 14 bases between them. CDR1 and CDR2 from the germline V gene are MNHNS and SASEGT. The CDR3 totals 16 residues. CDR3: CASSEPGGARNTEAFF. DNA for the CDR3: TGTGCCAGCAGTGAACCCGGGGGGGCACGGAACACTGAAGCTTTCTTT.

The chain couples TRBV2 to TRBJ2-5, with 8 bases lining up with TRBD2. The CDR3 extends over 15 amino acids. With 6 bases clipped from V and 2 bases from J, the junction kept 8 bases outside the gene matches. Germline lookup yields CDR1 SNHLY and CDR2 FYNNEI. CDR3 region: CASRDGGRPQETQYF. The DNA for the CDR3 is TGTGCCAGCAGGGACGGCGGGAGGCCACAAGAGACCCAGTACTTC. The full variable domain, its missing parts supplied by reference TRBV2 and TRBJ2-5, is EPEVTQTPSHQVTQMGQEVILRCVPISNHLYFYWYRQILGQKVEFLVSFYNNEISEKSEIFDDQFSVERPDGSNFTLKIRSTKLEDSAMYFCASRDGGRPQETQYFGPGTRLLVL.

This rearrangement joins TRBV24-1 to TRBJ2-1, with 10 bases lining up with TRBD1. The CDR3 sequence is 15 residues long. V lost 3 bases to trimming and J lost 6 bases; unmatched junction nucleotides: 4. CDR1 is KGHDR, CDR2 SFDVKD, per germline. CDR3 sequence (DNA): TGTGCCACCAGTGATCCCGGACAGGGGGGCAATGAGCAGTTCTTC. Encoded protein: CATSDPGQGGNEQFF.

This chain connects TRBV15 to TRBJ2-3; 14 nucleotides line up with TRBD2. CDR1 and CDR2 from the germline V gene are LNHNV and YYDKDF (reference sequence). J lost 6 bases, V lost 3 bases, and 11 bases had no gene match. There are 18 residues in the CDR3. CDR3: CATSSPGLAGGRRDTQYF. The CDR3 DNA reads TGTGCCACCAGCAGCCCCGGACTAGCGGGAGGCAGAAGGGATACGCAGTATTTT.